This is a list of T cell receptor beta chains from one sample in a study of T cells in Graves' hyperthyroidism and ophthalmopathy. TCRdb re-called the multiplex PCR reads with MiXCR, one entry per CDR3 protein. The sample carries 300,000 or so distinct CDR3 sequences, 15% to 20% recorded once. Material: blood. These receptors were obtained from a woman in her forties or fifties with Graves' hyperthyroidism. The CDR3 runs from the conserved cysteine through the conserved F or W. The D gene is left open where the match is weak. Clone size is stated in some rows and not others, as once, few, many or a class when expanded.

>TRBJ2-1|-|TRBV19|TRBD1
CASSTQGQVSEQFF
TGTGCCAGTAGTACCCAGGGACAGGTCAGTGAGCAGTTCTTC
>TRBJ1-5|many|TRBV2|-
CASRGDSNQPQHF
TGTGCCAGCAGGGGAGATAGCAATCAGCCCCAGCATTTT
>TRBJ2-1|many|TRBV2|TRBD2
CASTGLADYNEQFF
TGTGCCAGCACTGGACTAGCGGACTACAATGAGCAGTTCTTC
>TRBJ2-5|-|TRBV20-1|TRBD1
CSAFPSTFDRGNLETQYF
TGCAGTGCTTTTCCTTCTACGTTTGACAGGGGGAATTTAGAGACCCAGTACTTC
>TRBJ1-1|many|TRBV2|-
CASKERATEAFF
TGTGCCAGCAAAGAGCGAGCCACTGAAGCTTTCTTT
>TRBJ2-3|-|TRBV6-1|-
CATWRHLLTDTQYF
TGTGCCACCTGGAGGCACCTACTCACAGATACGCAGTATTTT
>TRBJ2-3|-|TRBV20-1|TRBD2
CSAPLAGGPDTQYF
TGCAGTGCCCCTCTAGCGGGAGGTCCAGATACGCAGTATTTT
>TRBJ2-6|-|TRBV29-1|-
CSVVFGIGGGSGANVLTF
TGCAGCGTTGTTTTCGGTATAGGGGGAGGCTCTGGGGCCAACGTCCTGACTTTC
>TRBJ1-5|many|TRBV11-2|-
CASSLGYGNQPQHF
TGTGCCAGCAGCTTAGGGTACGGCAATCAGCCCCAGCATTTT
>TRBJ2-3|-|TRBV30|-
CAWGVPDTQYF
TGTGCCTGGGGTGTACCCGATACGCAGTATTTT
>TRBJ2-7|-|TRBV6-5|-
CASSYGMGEQYF
TGTGCCAGCAGTTACGGTATGGGTGAGCAGTACTTC
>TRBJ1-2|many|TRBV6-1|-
CASSEGAGSGLGYTF
TGTGCCAGCAGTGAAGGGGCAGGGTCGGGCCTTGGCTACACCTTC
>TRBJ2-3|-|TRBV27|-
CASSAAYNTDTQYF
TGTGCCAGCAGTGCGGCTTATAACACAGATACGCAGTATTTT
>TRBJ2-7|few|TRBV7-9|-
CASSKGFYEQYF
TGTGCCAGCTCTAAGGGATTCTACGAGCAGTACTTC
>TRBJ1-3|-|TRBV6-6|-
CASSYSRNLWGNTIYF
TGTGCCAGCAGTTACAGCAGGAATCTCTGGGGAAACACCATATATTTT
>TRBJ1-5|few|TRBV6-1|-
CASSPGGGRQPQHF
TGTGCCAGCAGCCCGGGGGGGGGACGGCAGCCCCAGCATTTT
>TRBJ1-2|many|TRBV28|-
CASSFGGAGYGYTF
TGTGCCAGCAGTTTTGGGGGGGCAGGCTATGGCTACACCTTC
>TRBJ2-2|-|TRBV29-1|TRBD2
CSVDSSGGGELFF
TGCAGCGTTGATTCTAGCGGCGGCGGGGAGCTGTTTTTT
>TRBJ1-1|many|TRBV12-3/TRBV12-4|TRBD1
CASSSQGDTEAFF
TGTGCCAGCAGTTCACAGGGGGACACTGAAGCTTTCTTT
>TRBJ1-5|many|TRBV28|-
CASKEPTEGNQPQHF
TGTGCCAGCAAGGAACCCACTGAGGGCAATCAGCCCCAGCATTTT
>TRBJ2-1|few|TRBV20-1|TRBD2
CSARRLAGGTYNEQFF
TGCAGTGCTAGGAGACTAGCGGGTGGTACATACAATGAGCAGTTCTTC
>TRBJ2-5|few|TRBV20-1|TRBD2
CSARGGTEGETQYF
TGCAGTGCTAGGGGGGGGACCGAGGGGGAGACCCAGTACTTC
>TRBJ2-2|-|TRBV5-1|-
CASSLSTGAGGELFF
TGCGCCAGCAGCTTGTCAACGGGGGCTGGCGGGGAGCTGTTTTTT
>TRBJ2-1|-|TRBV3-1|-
CASSQGGATYNEQFF
TGTGCCAGCAGCCAAGGGGGGGCGACCTACAATGAGCAGTTCTTC
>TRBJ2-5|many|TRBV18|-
CASSPPYETQYF
TGTGCCAGCTCACCACCCTATGAGACCCAGTACTTC
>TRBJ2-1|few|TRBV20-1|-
CSASRLDYYNEQFF
TGCAGTGCTAGTAGGCTAGATTACTACAATGAGCAGTTCTTC
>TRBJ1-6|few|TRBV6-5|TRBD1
CASSYSRGHNSPLHF
TGTGCCAGCAGTTACTCGAGGGGGCATAATTCACCCCTCCACTTT
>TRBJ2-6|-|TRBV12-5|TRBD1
CASGLSTGVVGANVLTF
TGTGCTAGTGGTTTGTCCACAGGGGTGGTGGGGGCCAACGTCCTGACTTTC
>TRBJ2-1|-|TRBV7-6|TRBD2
CASSLKSGRAPGEQFF
TGTGCCAGCAGCTTAAAAAGCGGGAGGGCCCCCGGTGAGCAGTTCTTC
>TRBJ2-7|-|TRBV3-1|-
CASSQDWDTYEQYF
TGTGCCAGCAGCCAAGATTGGGACACCTACGAGCAGTACTTC
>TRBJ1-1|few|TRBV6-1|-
CASSPIVNTEAFF
TGTGCCAGCAGTCCTATCGTGAACACTGAAGCTTTCTTT
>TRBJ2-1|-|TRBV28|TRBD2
CASRPSGRANEQFF
TGTGCCAGCAGGCCTAGCGGGAGGGCGAATGAGCAGTTCTTC
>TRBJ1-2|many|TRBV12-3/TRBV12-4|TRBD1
CASSPGQGSYGYTF
TGTGCCAGCAGTCCGGGACAGGGCTCCTATGGCTACACCTTC
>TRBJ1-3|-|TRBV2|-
CASSEPRRALGISGNTIYF
TGTGCCAGCAGTGAACCCCGGCGGGCCCTAGGGATCTCTGGAAACACCATATATTTT
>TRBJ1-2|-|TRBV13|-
CASSFSLNRGYGYTF
TGTGCCAGCAGCTTTAGTCTGAACCGGGGCTATGGCTACACCTTC
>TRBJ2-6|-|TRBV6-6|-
CASSYSPGAGANALTF
TGTGCCAGCAGTTACTCGCCAGGGGCTGGGGCCAACGCCCTGACTTTC
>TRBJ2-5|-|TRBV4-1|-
CASSQGSDTETQYF
TGCGCCAGCAGCCAAGGATCAGACACGGAGACCCAGTACTTC
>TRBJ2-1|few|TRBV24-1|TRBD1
CATSDPAPGQGRSYNEQFF
TGTGCCACCAGTGACCCCGCTCCCGGACAGGGAAGGTCCTACAATGAGCAGTTCTTC
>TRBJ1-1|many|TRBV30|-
CAWSYNTEAFF
TGTGCCTGGAGCTACAACACTGAAGCTTTCTTT
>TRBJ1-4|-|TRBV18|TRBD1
CASSLPPGQANEKLFF
TGTGCCAGCTCTCTCCCCCCGGGACAGGCTAATGAAAAACTGTTTTTT
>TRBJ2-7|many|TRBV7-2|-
CASSLWDTYEQYF
TGTGCCAGCAGCTTATGGGACACCTACGAGCAGTACTTC
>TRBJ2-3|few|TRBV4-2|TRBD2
CASSQDGTSGRDTQYF
TGTGCCAGCAGCCAAGATGGGACTAGCGGTCGAGATACGCAGTATTTT
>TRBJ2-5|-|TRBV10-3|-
CAISETQQETQYF
TGTGCCATCAGTGAGACCCAGCAAGAGACCCAGTACTTC
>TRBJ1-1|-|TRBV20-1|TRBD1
CSARDRQGVVNTEAFF
TGCAGTGCTAGAGATCGACAGGGGGTAGTAAACACTGAAGCTTTCTTT
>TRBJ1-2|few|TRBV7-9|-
CASSLRAGGGGVNYGYTF
TGTGCCAGCAGCCTTAGAGCCGGGGGCGGCGGAGTGAACTATGGCTACACCTTC
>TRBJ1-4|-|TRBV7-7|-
CASSLAYNEKLFF
TGTGCTAGCAGCTTGGCGTATAATGAAAAACTGTTTTTT
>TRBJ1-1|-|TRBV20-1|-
CSARDGGRTEAFF
TGCAGTGCTAGAGATGGGGGAAGAACTGAAGCTTTCTTT
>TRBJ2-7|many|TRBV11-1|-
CASSLSGRIYEQYF
TGTGCCAGCAGCTTATCGGGACGGATCTACGAGCAGTACTTC
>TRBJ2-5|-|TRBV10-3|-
CAIKGPGGSQETQYF
TGTGCCATCAAGGGGCCCGGGGGATCTCAAGAGACCCAGTACTTC
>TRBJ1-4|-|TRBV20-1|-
CSARGNEKLFF
TGCAGTGCTAGGGGTAATGAAAAACTGTTTTTT
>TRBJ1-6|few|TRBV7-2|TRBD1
CASSAGTGIPILGSPLHF
TGTGCCAGCAGCGCCGGGACAGGGATCCCTATACTGGGTTCACCCCTCCACTTT
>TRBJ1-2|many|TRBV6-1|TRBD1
CASSTIGQGPYGYTF
TGTGCCAGCAGTACTATAGGACAGGGCCCCTATGGCTACACCTTC
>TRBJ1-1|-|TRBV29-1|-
CSVVLNTEAFF
TGCAGCGTTGTACTGAACACTGAAGCTTTCTTT
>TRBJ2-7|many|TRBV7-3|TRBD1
CASSPNQGQGHTEYYEQYF
TGTGCCAGCAGCCCAAACCAGGGACAGGGTCACACAGAGTACTACGAGCAGTACTTC
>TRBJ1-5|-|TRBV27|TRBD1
CASSASSGTGGQPQHF
TGTGCCAGCAGTGCCTCCTCCGGGACAGGGGGCCAGCCCCAGCATTTT
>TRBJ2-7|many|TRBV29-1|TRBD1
CSVAGRTGGDEQYF
TGCAGCGTCGCAGGGAGGACAGGGGGCGACGAGCAGTACTTC
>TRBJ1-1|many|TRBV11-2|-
CASSPERALNTEAFF
TGTGCCAGCAGCCCCGAAAGAGCTTTGAACACTGAAGCTTTCTTT